This TCR beta chain appears in the sequencing data of a study of Graves' ophthalmopathy and Graves' hyperthyroidism. General study points: Most expanded thyroid clonotypes above 0.001 frequency also appeared in blood. Ophthalmopathy could be told apart from stable hyperthyroidism by a 13-signature model (around 90% sensitivity, approximately 76% specificity).

Patients were left out if they had other autoimmune diseases, uncontrolled infections, pregnancy or lactation. It was on clinical symptoms, serum thyroxine, TRAb, thyroid ultrasound and orbital computed tomography that diagnosis relied. Amplification targeted the TCR beta CDR3 regions, with RNA transcripts as the source material. HTBI primers primed a first-round RT-PCR, and a second-round multiplex PCR followed. MiXCR, applied by TCRdb to the multiplex PCR reads, yields one record per CDR3 protein. Of about 600,000 distinct CDR3 sequences listed, about 40% were seen once; the top ten hold roughly 4.5%. The CDR3 is 12 residues long. Germline V lookup: CDR1 GTSNPN, CDR2 SVGIG (reference sequence). V was shortened by 4 bases and J by 5 bases, with 12 bases between the two germline ends. Only a few counts were recorded for this clonotype. Its antigen is unknown.

The sample comprised peripheral blood or thyroid tissue (not recorded which). The V call is TRBV30, the J call TRBJ2-7; D gene unclear. This sequence was found in an adult man with Graves' hyperthyroidism. The CDR3 DNA is TGTGCCTGGATGGTTTGGAACGACGAGCAGTACTTC. It translates to CAWMVWNDEQYF.